The 20 T cell receptor beta chains listed next were all sequenced from one sample in a study of cytomegalovirus exposure and HLA in healthy donors. Assay: immunoSEQ multiplex PCR; the TCRdb copy retains only in-frame clones and omits some. The profile covers more than 250,000 clones, with just over 85% appearing a single time and around 0.84% taken by the ten largest. Sequenced: PBMCs. The source of these receptors is a woman between 18 and 29 years old in good health and CMV-seronegative.

The chain is built from TRBV27 and TRBJ2-3, with 7 positions matching TRBD1. CDR1 is MNHEY, CDR2 SMNVEV, per germline (reference sequence). Trimming cost V 6 bases and J 6 bases; bases outside gene matches: 18. This CDR3 spans 17 amino acids. CDR3 sequence reads: CASSSPYQTGFADTQYF. CDR3 DNA: TGTGCCAGCAGCTCACCCTATCAGACAGGGTTCGCTGATACGCAGTATTTT.

The chain is built from TRBV28 and TRBJ2-1; D unresolved. The germline CDR1 and CDR2 sequences are MDHEN and SYDVKM. V gave up 6 bases and J gave up 0 bases, with 6 bases separating them. The CDR3 contains 13 residues. The CDR3 is CASSWSSYNEQFF. CDR3 bases: TGTGCCAGCAGCTGGAGCTCCTACAATGAGCAGTTCTTC.

The chain has TRBV9 and TRBJ2-3; TRBD1 matches 7 bases. CDR3 size: 15 residues. The junction had 5 bases not matched to a gene; V was cut back by 4 bases and J by 0 bases. Germline V gene data show CDR1 as SGDLS and CDR2 as YYNGEE. The CDR3 loop is CASSSPRGSTDTQYF. In DNA, the CDR3 is TGTGCCAGCAGCTCCCCCAGGGGGAGCACAGATACGCAGTATTTT.

The rearrangement uses TRBV11-2 and TRBJ2-7; maybe TRBD2 (6 bases). Germline CDR1 SGHAT, CDR2 FQNNGV. The germline V and J ends were trimmed by 2 bases and 7 bases, with 15 bases remaining between them. The CDR3 is 14 residues long. The CDR3 loop is CASSLMAGTGEQYF. DNA for the CDR3: TGTGCCAGCAGCTTAATGGCGGGAACGGGGGAGCAGTACTTC. Supplemented by reference TRBV11-2 and TRBJ2-7, the full variable domain reads EAGVAQSPRYKIIEKRQSVAFWCNPISGHATLYWYQQILGQGPKLLIQFQNNGVVDDSQLPKDRFSAERLKGVDSTLKIQPAKLEDSAVYLCASSLMAGTGEQYFGPGTRLTVT.

The sample holds a few counts of this clone. V is TRBV5-1 and J is TRBJ2-5; D call uncertain. Germline V lookup: CDR1 SGHRS, CDR2 YFSETQ. The CDR3 has 13 residues. V was pared by 0 bases and J by 5 bases, with 8 bases between. As DNA, the CDR3 is TGCGCCAGCAGCTTGGCACCACTCGAGACCCAGTACTTC. Translating gives CASSLAPLETQYF.

The V and J genes are TRBV6-5 and TRBJ2-7; 11 bases fit TRBD1. From germline, CDR1 is MNHEY and CDR2 SVGAGI. V trimming: 8 bases; J trimming: 4 bases; junction bases outside the gene matches: 4. The CDR3 totals 13 residues. The CDR3 loop is CASARDRGYEQYF. In DNA, the CDR3 is TGTGCCAGCGCACGGGACAGGGGGTACGAGCAGTACTTC.

The gene calls are TRBV5-4 and TRBJ2-1; D possibly corresponds to TRBD1 (6 bases). In germline, CDR1 is SGHNT, CDR2 YYREEE (reference sequence). CDR3 length: 14 amino acids. V was trimmed by 3 bases and J by 7 bases, leaving 14 bases between them. The CDR3: CASSSGQSLNEQFF. CDR3 DNA: TGTGCCAGCAGCTCTGGACAGAGCCTAAATGAGCAGTTCTTC.

V gene TRBV4-1 combines with J gene TRBJ1-2, with 7 bases that match TRBD1. The CDR3 length is 17 residues. CDR1 is MGHRA, CDR2 YSYEKL, per germline. V shed 3 bases and J 3 bases; nucleotides not matched to a gene: 13. The CDR3 coding sequence is TGCGCCAGCAGCCACAACAGGGGCCGAATCGTTGACTATGGCTACACCTTC. Protein sequence: CASSHNRGRIVDYGYTF.

This chain connects TRBV19 to TRBJ1-5, with 9 nucleotides matching TRBD1. V lost 2 bases and J lost 1; bases outside the gene matches: 9. CDR3 length: 18 amino acids. Germline-derived CDR1 and CDR2 are LNHDA and SQIVND (reference sequence). The CDR3 loop reads CASSIKGTGIGSNQPQHF. The CDR3 coding sequence is TGTGCCAGTAGTATAAAAGGGACAGGGATAGGGAGCAATCAGCCCCAGCATTTT.

V is TRBV5-1 and J is TRBJ2-7, with 7 bases aligning to TRBD2. The CDR3 totals 14 residues. Germline CDR1 SGHRS, CDR2 YFSETQ. V trimming: 5 bases; J trimming: 6 bases; junction bases outside the gene matches: 11. The CDR3 here is CASSPLAEVPEQYF. In DNA, the CDR3 is TGCGCCAGCAGTCCTCTAGCGGAAGTTCCCGAGCAGTACTTC.

The chain employs TRBV4-1 and TRBJ1-2; TRBD1 is a possible D gene (5 bases). CDR3 size: 16 residues. V shed 0 bases and J shed 8 bases, with 19 bases lying between them. Germline V gene data show CDR1 as MGHRA and CDR2 as YSYEKL. The CDR3 DNA follows: TGCGCCAGCAGCCAAGACCCGACTAGTTCAGCAGGGGGCTACACCTTC. Its translation is CASSQDPTSSAGGYTF.

This clone was seen repeatedly, ten times or more. V usage is TRBV5-1 and J usage is TRBJ1-2; the D gene is possibly TRBD1 (6 bases). From germline, CDR1 is SGHRS and CDR2 YFSETQ. There are 14 residues in the CDR3. V was pared by 3 bases and J by 5 bases, with 14 bases between. The CDR3: CASSSSRDTYGYTF. The CDR3 bases are TGCGCCAGCAGCTCGTCCCGGGACACGTATGGCTACACCTTC. Variable domain in full (rest from reference TRBV5-1 and TRBJ1-2): KAGVTQTPRYLIKTRGQQVTLSCSPISGHRSVSWYQQTPGQGLQFLFEYFSETQRNKGNFPGRFSGRQFSNSRSEMNVSTLELGDSALYLCASSSSRDTYGYTFGSGTRLTVV.

A single count supports this clone. The rearrangement uses TRBV7-2 and TRBJ2-7, with TRBD2 as a possible D gene (5 bases). The germline V gene has CDR1 SGHTA and CDR2 FQGNSA. V lost 1 base to trimming and J lost 0 bases, with 10 bases between them. This CDR3 has 15 amino acids. CDR3 amino acids: CASSLGPGNSYEQYF. CDR3 DNA sequence: TGTGCCAGCAGCTTAGGTCCGGGGAACTCCTACGAGCAGTACTTC.

The chain employs TRBV4-3 and TRBJ2-2, with 8 bases aligning to TRBD2. The CDR3 has 16 residues. The ends lost 4 bases at V and 4 bases at J; junction bases unmatched: 8. From germline, CDR1 is LGHNA and CDR2 YSLEER. CDR3 sequence: CASSPLGGGPTGELFF. As DNA, the CDR3 is TGCGCCAGCAGCCCGCTGGGCGGGGGGCCCACCGGGGAGCTGTTTTTT.

The gene calls are TRBV4-1 and TRBJ2-1, with D perhaps matching TRBD1 (6 bases). CDR3 size: 15 residues. V gave up 5 bases and J gave up 2 bases, with 13 bases separating them. CDR1 MGHRA and CDR2 YSYEKL come from the germline V gene. The chain's CDR3 is CASSETGSPYNEQFF. The CDR3 region has the DNA TGCGCCAGCAGCGAAACAGGGAGCCCCTACAATGAGCAGTTCTTC.

CDR3 nucleotide sequence: TGTGCCAGCAGAAGGGAGGATGAGCAGTTCTTC. Protein sequence: CASRREDEQFF. The V and J genes are TRBV2 and TRBJ2-1, with a possible D match to TRBD2 (6 bases). The germline CDR1 and CDR2 sequences are SNHLY and FYNNEI. V lost 6 bases and J 8 bases, leaving 8 bases between the germline ends. The CDR3 is 11 amino acids. The full variable domain, with the rest looked up from reference TRBV2 and TRBJ2-1, is EPEVTQTPSHQVTQMGQEVILRCVPISNHLYFYWYRQILGQKVEFLVSFYNNEISEKSEIFDDQFSVERPDGSNFTLKIRSTKLEDSAMYFCASRREDEQFFGPGTRLTVL.

The J gene is TRBJ2-1, the V gene TRBV27; 8 bases agree with TRBD1. The germline gives CDR1 MNHEY, CDR2 SMNVEV (reference sequence). There are 16 residues in the CDR3. With V trimmed by 6 bases and J by 0 bases, 7 bases remained unmatched. This CDR3 is CASRLRGPISYNEQFF. The CDR3 DNA follows: TGTGCCAGCAGACTCAGGGGGCCCATCTCCTACAATGAGCAGTTCTTC.

V is TRBV7-2 and J is TRBJ1-5; 8 bases are shared with TRBD1. CDR1 is SGHTA, CDR2 FQGNSA, per germline. The V and J ends lost 6 bases and 5 bases, in that order; junction bases with no gene match: 6. The CDR3 loop spans 14 amino acids. DNA for the CDR3: TGTGCCAGCAGGCCTACAGGGGGAGATCAGCCCCAGCATTTT. Translated, it gives CASRPTGGDQPQHF. Using reference TRBV7-2 and TRBJ1-5 for the parts outside the CDR3, the full variable domain is GAGVSQSPSNKVTEKGKDVELRCDPISGHTALYWYRQSLGQGLEFLIYFQGNSAPDKSGLPSDRFSAERTGGSVSTLTIQRTQQEDSAVYLCASRPTGGDQPQHFGDGTRLSIL.

The chain couples TRBV5-4 to TRBJ1-2; the match to TRBD1 covers 10 bases. Per germline, CDR1 SGHNT and CDR2 YYREEE (reference sequence). The CDR3 length is 14 residues. The V gene end was trimmed by 3 bases and the J gene end by 7 bases; junction bases not matched to a gene: 6. For the CDR3, the DNA is TGTGCCAGCAGCTCTGACAGGGGGCAGTTTGGCTACACCTTC. Translated: CASSSDRGQFGYTF.

The chain joins TRBV7-2 to TRBJ1-1; tentative D call: TRBD1 (5 bases). The V and J ends lost 0 bases and 1 base respectively, with 9 bases between them. The CDR3 has 15 residues. The germline CDR1 and CDR2 sequences are SGHTA and FQGNSA. CDR3 amino acids: CASSLAGPQNTEAFF. In nucleotides, the CDR3 is TGTGCCAGCAGCTTAGCGGGGCCCCAGAACACTGAAGCTTTCTTT.